This TCR beta chain was observed in a study of early T cells in non-severe SARS-CoV-2 infection. Study overall: Bulk RNA from unsorted whole blood was sequenced; chains were unpaired.

This clonotype was seen ten or more times. Its antigen is still unknown. Study conclusions and caveats: VDJdb-based matching was biased toward anti-spike CD8 responses and missed private and CD4 specificities.

Unique molecular identifiers (one per individual cDNA molecule) were attached. MiXCR, run by TCRdb on the 5' RACE reads, gives a single entry per CDR3 protein. The sample carries 65,000 to 70,000 distinct CDR3 sequences, 9.5% to 15% recorded once. The sequencing input was whole blood. This receptor was identified in an adult who was a healthcare worker with PCR-confirmed SARS-CoV-2 infection or an uninfected control (not recorded which).

In DNA form, the CDR3 reads TGCGCCAGCAGCTTGGACGGTGACACCAATTCACCCCTCCACTTT. As protein: CASSLDGDTNSPLHF. The chain uses TRBV5-1 and TRBJ1-6; no clear D. V dropped 0 bases and J dropped 7 bases, with 11 bases sitting between them. The germline V gene has CDR1 SGHRS and CDR2 YFSETQ. The CDR3 is 15 amino acids.